This record covers a single T cell receptor beta chain. The CDR3 is 14 amino acids. Germline assignment: CDR1 MDHEN and CDR2 SYDVKM. J gave up 1 base and V 8 bases, and 6 bases lay outside the gene matches. This specimen belongs to a study of blood T cell repertoires in COVID-19. Study context: PBMCs, B-cell-depleted T cells, or T cells provided the cDNA or gDNA that made up the material.

The participants were between roughly 18 and 89 years old and came from about two dozen US areas. Generated by immunoSEQ multiplex PCR, the TCRdb table keeps only in-frame clones and is missing some. The sample contains approximately 150,000 clones, roughly 80% of which appear only once. The gene calls are TRBV28 and TRBJ2-7; 9 nucleotides agree with TRBD1. The TCR was taken from a woman aged 40 to 50 with acute COVID-19. Material: PBMCs or T cells enriched from blood (not recorded which). The CDR3 loop is CASSSGTGSYEQYV. CDR3 bases: TGTGCCAGCTCCTCCGGGACAGGGTCCTACGAGCAGTACGTC.